What follows is one TCR beta chain and its context. Its antigen is undetermined. Sorting based on CD45RO/CCR7/CD25/CD127/CD95/CD27 separated CD4+ naive, central memory, regulatory and stem cell-like memory cells. The sequenced template was cDNA made from the entire isolated RNA. The table came from immunoSEQ multiplex PCR; TCRdb's copy has only in-frame clones and leaves some out. The sample lists around 16,000 clones; 60% to 75% were seen once. Trimming took off 6 bases at V and 1 base at J, with 12 bases between the two ends. This CDR3 spans 14 amino acids. Germline CDR1 ENHRY, CDR2 SYGVKD. This entry comes from a study of beta chain features in type 1 diabetes. Study outcomes and limitations: Shorter TCRB CDR3s, moderately but significantly so, were found in Type 1 diabetes patients in all four CD4+ subsets.

The genes are TRBV10-3 and TRBJ1-1; weak D call: TRBD1 (5 bases). The receptor's source is a man under 40 with type 1 diabetes. The sample consisted of stem cell memory CD4+ T cells from blood. The CDR3 nucleotides are TGTGCCATCAGGGTGGACATCAGGAACACTGAAGCTTTCTTT. Residues: CAIRVDIRNTEAFF.